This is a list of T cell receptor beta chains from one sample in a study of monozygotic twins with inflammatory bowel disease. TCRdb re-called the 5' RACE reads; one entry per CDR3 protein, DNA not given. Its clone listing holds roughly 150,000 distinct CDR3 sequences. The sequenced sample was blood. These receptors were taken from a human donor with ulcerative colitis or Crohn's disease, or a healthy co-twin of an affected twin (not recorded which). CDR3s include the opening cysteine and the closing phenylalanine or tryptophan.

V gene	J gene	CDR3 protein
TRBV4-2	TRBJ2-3	CASSQGLAGAVHTQYF
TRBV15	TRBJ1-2	CATSRDRAGEGYTF
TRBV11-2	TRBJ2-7	CASSRTGTSAAHMTYEQYF
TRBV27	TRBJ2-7	CASSLQGAYEQYF
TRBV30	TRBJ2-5	CAWSGQQETQYF
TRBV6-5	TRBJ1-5	CASSSATGRHQPQHF
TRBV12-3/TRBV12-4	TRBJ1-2	CASSYSDSTRSYGYTF
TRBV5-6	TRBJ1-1	CASSGLGGGWSTEAFF
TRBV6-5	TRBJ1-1	CASSYNSLNTEAFF
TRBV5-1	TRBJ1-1	CASSLDRGHVRTEAFF
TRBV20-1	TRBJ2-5	CSARGLASQETQYF
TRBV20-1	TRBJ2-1	CSARAIAGHSYNEQFF
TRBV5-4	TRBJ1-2	CASSLAMEAGNYGYTF
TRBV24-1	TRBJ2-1	CATSDFLAGEREQFF
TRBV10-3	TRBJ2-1	CAIANRESSDEQFF
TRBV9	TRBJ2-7	CASSAQPAGLYEQYF
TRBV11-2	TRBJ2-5	CASTQAETQYF
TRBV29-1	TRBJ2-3	CSVESPGQGLDTQYF
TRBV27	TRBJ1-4	CASSPVQGGEKLFF
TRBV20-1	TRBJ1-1	CSACKGAANTEAFF
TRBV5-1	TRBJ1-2	CASSLVGDETYGYTF
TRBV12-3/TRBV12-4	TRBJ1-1	CASHIQGMNTEAFF
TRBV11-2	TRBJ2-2	CASSSRLAGGYTGELFF
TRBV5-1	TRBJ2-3	CASSLRGAASGISTDTQYF
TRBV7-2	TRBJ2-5	CASSLAGVDETQYF
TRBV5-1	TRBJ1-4	CASSSRGEGEKLFF
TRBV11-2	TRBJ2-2	CASSLGKVTASGSMTGELFF
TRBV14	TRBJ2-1	CASSQDTYNEQFF
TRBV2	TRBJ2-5	CASSLLLERGTQYF
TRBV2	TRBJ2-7	CASRPGTSYEQYF
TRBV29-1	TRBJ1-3	CSVEETAGNTIYF
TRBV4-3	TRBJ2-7	CASSQDTASGQFYEQYF
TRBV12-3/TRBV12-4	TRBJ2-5	CASSLTETQYF
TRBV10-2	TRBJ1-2	CASSESALVPTGSSNGYTF
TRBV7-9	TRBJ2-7	CASSADRDNYEQYF